The 18 T cell receptor beta chains reported below all come from one sample, sequenced in a study of OX40 agonist ivuxolimab in advanced cancers. Produced via immunoSEQ multiplex PCR; TCRdb's table is partial and in-frame only. The table includes approximately 70,000 clones, more than 85% detected once. Sequences were derived from CD4+ or CD8+ T cells sorted from blood, sampled in a trial of the OX40 agonist ivuxolimab. These receptors were taken from an adult with an advanced solid tumor such as melanoma, head and neck, liver or kidney cancer.

The chain joins TRBV7-9 to TRBJ2-7, with no clear D. This CDR3 comprises 14 residues. CDR1 is SEHNR and CDR2 is FQNEAQ in the germline V gene (reference sequence). V was cut by 4 bases and J by 3 bases, with 13 bases left in between. CDR3 protein: CASSSPTNYYEQYF. In DNA, the CDR3 is TGTGCCAGCAGCTCTCCAACTAACTACTACGAGCAGTACTTC.

The rearrangement uses TRBV7-2 and TRBJ1-1; D uncertain. Trimming took off 5 bases at V and 0 bases at J, with 7 bases between the two ends. Per the germline V gene, CDR1 is SGHTA and CDR2 is FQGNSA. CDR3 length: 13 residues. Here the CDR3 reads CASSRDMNTEAFF. The DNA of the CDR3 is TGTGCCAGCAGCCGTGATATGAACACTGAAGCTTTCTTT. Supplemented by reference TRBV7-2 and TRBJ1-1, the full variable domain reads GAGVSQSPSNKVTEKGKDVELRCDPISGHTALYWYRQSLGQGLEFLIYFQGNSAPDKSGLPSDRFSAERTGGSVSTLTIQRTQQEDSAVYLCASSRDMNTEAFFGQGTRLTVV.

This sequence joins TRBV15 and TRBJ2-7, with TRBD1 identical over 7 bases. V shed 0 bases and J 4 bases; nucleotides not matched to a gene: 6. The CDR3 is 15 residues long. Germline V gives CDR1 LNHNV, CDR2 YYDKDF (reference sequence). The CDR3 protein is CATSREQGLKYEQYF. CDR3 nucleotides: TGTGCCACCAGCAGAGAACAGGGGCTAAAGTACGAGCAGTACTTC.

The rearrangement joins TRBV19 to TRBJ2-2, with 8 nucleotides matching TRBD1. The ends lost 3 bases at V and 1 base at J; junction bases unmatched: 1. This CDR3 is 15 amino acids long. Germline V gene lookup returns CDR1 LNHDA and CDR2 SQIVND (reference sequence). The chain's CDR3 is CASSIGQGNTGELFF. The CDR3 DNA sequence: TGTGCCAGTAGTATTGGACAGGGGAACACCGGGGAGCTGTTTTTT.

This chain uses TRBV9 with TRBJ1-2; 8 bases match TRBD1. The J segment lost 3 bases and the V segment lost 0 bases, leaving 1 base of the junction unmatched. CDR3 length: 14 amino acids. CDR1 and CDR2 (germline): SGDLS, YYNGEE. CDR3 amino acids: CASSVGGQDYGYTF. The CDR3 DNA reads TGTGCCAGCAGCGTAGGGGGACAGGACTATGGCTACACCTTC.

The rearrangement joins TRBV6-6 to TRBJ2-1, with 9 nucleotides matching TRBD2. The CDR3 spans 16 residues. Germline V gives CDR1 MNHNY, CDR2 SVGAGI (reference sequence). V gave up 7 bases and J gave up 0 bases; unmatched junction bases: 7. This CDR3 reads CASMLFSGSSYNEQFF. CDR3 in DNA: TGTGCCAGCATGCTCTTTAGCGGGAGCTCCTACAATGAGCAGTTCTTC.

The V and J genes are TRBV19 and TRBJ2-1; the match to TRBD2 covers 14 bases. CDR3 length: 15 residues. J gave up 8 bases and V 4 bases, and 4 bases lay outside the gene matches. Germline CDR1 LNHDA, CDR2 SQIVND (reference sequence). CDR3 nucleotides: TGTGCCAGTAGTACCCCGGGACTAGCGGGAGATGAGCAGTTCTTC. This sequence encodes CASSTPGLAGDEQFF.

The rearrangement uses TRBV2 and TRBJ2-2; 7 bases are a match to TRBD2. The CDR3 consists of 14 residues. In germline, CDR1 is SNHLY, CDR2 FYNNEI. With V trimmed by 4 bases and J by 5 bases, 4 bases remained unmatched. The CDR3 loop reads CASSGLAETGELFF. DNA of the CDR3: TGTGCCAGCAGTGGCCTAGCGGAGACCGGGGAGCTGTTTTTT. Full variable domain (rest looked up from reference TRBV2 and TRBJ2-2): EPEVTQTPSHQVTQMGQEVILRCVPISNHLYFYWYRQILGQKVEFLVSFYNNEISEKSEIFDDQFSVERPDGSNFTLKIRSTKLEDSAMYFCASSGLAETGELFFGEGSRLTVL.

The chain employs TRBV7-2 and TRBJ2-7, with 13 bases lining up with TRBD2. The germline V gene encodes CDR1 SGHTA and CDR2 FQGNSA. This CDR3 comprises 15 residues. J gave up 7 bases and V 5 bases, and 8 bases lay outside the gene matches. The CDR3 DNA reads TGTGCCAGCAGCCGGGGGACTAGCGGGATCCCGGAGCAGTACTTC. Its translation: CASSRGTSGIPEQYF.

This chain joins TRBV29-1 and TRBJ2-7; unclear D gene. The CDR3 has 14 amino acids. V was pared by 6 bases and J by 2 bases, with 17 bases between. Germline CDR1 reads SQVTM; CDR2 reads ANQGSEA. CDR3: CSVSGGIPAYEQYF. CDR3 in DNA: TGCAGCGTCTCGGGCGGAATACCAGCCTACGAGCAGTACTTC.

This clone was recorded once. The rearrangement uses TRBV29-1 and TRBJ2-3; D not certain. V lost 5 bases and J 4 bases, leaving 7 bases between the germline ends. The CDR3 contains 11 residues. The germline gives CDR1 SQVTM, CDR2 ANQGSEA. The CDR3 loop is CSVPGPDTQYF. Written as DNA, the CDR3 is TGCAGCGTTCCAGGTCCAGATACGCAGTATTTT.

V and J are TRBV19 and TRBJ1-1; TRBD1 matches 10 bases. Germline CDR1 is LNHDA and CDR2 is SQIVND (reference sequence). The CDR3 contains 15 residues. The V segment lost 6 bases and the J segment 5 bases; nucleotides outside the gene matches: 9. The CDR3 sequence: CASRPPGQGRTEAFF. For the CDR3, the DNA is TGTGCCAGTAGGCCTCCGGGACAGGGGCGAACTGAAGCTTTCTTT.

This chain joins TRBV12-5 and TRBJ2-3; TRBD1 or TRBD2 may be the D gene (5 bases each). This CDR3 region has 14 residues. CDR1 is LGHNT, CDR2 FRNRAP, per germline. Trimming left V 3 bases short and J 5 bases short, with 12 bases between. CDR3 nucleotides: TGTGCTAGTGGTTTTGGCCCTGGGGGAGATACGCAGTATTTT. This sequence encodes CASGFGPGGDTQYF.

The chain uses TRBV6-5 and TRBJ2-1; no reliable D call. This CDR3 is 11 amino acids long. V dropped 4 bases and J dropped 10 bases, with 8 bases sitting between them. CDR1 and CDR2 (germline): MNHEY, SVGAGI. CDR3 loop: CASSSSGEQFF. The CDR3 nucleotides read TGTGCCAGCAGTTCGTCCGGCGAGCAGTTCTTC.

The chain couples TRBV18 to TRBJ2-7; 10 nucleotides match TRBD2. Looked up from germline, CDR1 is KGHSH and CDR2 is LQKENI. V lost 0 bases and J lost 4; bases outside the gene matches: 6. CDR3 length: 16 residues. The CDR3 DNA reads TGTGCCAGCTCACCACCGGGGGTAGCGGGAGGTTACGAGCAGTACTTC. This gives the protein CASSPPGVAGGYEQYF.

This CDR3 reads CASSLERRAPEAFF. In nucleotides, the CDR3 is TGTGCCAGCAGCTTAGAACGGAGGGCCCCTGAAGCTTTCTTT. This chain links TRBV7-2 with TRBJ1-1; D remains ambiguous. Germline V gives CDR1 SGHTA, CDR2 FQGNSA. The germline V and J ends were trimmed by 1 base and 6 bases, with 12 bases remaining between them. The CDR3 contains 14 residues. The whole variable domain, remainder taken from reference TRBV7-2 and TRBJ1-1, is GAGVSQSPSNKVTEKGKDVELRCDPISGHTALYWYRQSLGQGLEFLIYFQGNSAPDKSGLPSDRFSAERTGGSVSTLTIQRTQQEDSAVYLCASSLERRAPEAFFGQGTRLTVV.

The chain joins TRBV5-4 to TRBJ1-1; D remains unclear. The germline V gene has CDR1 SGHNT and CDR2 YYREEE (reference sequence). The CDR3 runs to 14 residues. The V end lost 2 bases, the J end lost 0 bases, and 8 bases lay between the germline ends. The CDR3 DNA reads as TGTGCCAGCAGCTTCTCTGGGGTGAACACTGAAGCTTTCTTT. This sequence encodes CASSFSGVNTEAFF.

The chain combines TRBV6-5 with TRBJ1-2, with D possibly matching TRBD1 (6 bases). CDR1 is MNHEY and CDR2 is SVGAGI in the germline V gene. This CDR3 spans 14 amino acids. V lost 7 bases to trimming and J lost 2 bases, with 14 bases between them. CDR3 nucleotide sequence: TGTGCCAGCACCCAACCCACAGGGAACTATGGCTACACCTTC. Residues: CASTQPTGNYGYTF.